Listed below are T cell receptor beta chains from one sample, sequenced in a study of T cell clonotyping in hematopoietic cell transplantation. The assay was immunoSEQ multiplex PCR, and TCRdb's table has in-frame clones only and misses some. The sample contains 4,500 to 6,500 clones, about 85% of which appear only once. The sample was peripheral blood mononuclear cells, taken before stem cell transplant. These receptors all stem from a man in his sixties with acute myeloid leukemia. Some clones in this sample may be carry-over from other donors' samples. Each CDR3 is given with its conserved first and last residue. The order of the fields is V gene, clone size, D gene, J gene, CDR3 protein, CDR3 DNA. The D gene is left open where the match is weak. The size field is filled for only some rows; it gives once, few, many or a size class.

>TRBV10-1|.|.|TRBJ1-1
CASRQLMNTEAFF
TGCGCCAGCAGACAACTAATGAACACTGAAGCTTTCTTT
>TRBV29-1|.|.|TRBJ1-1
CSVRKDGDTEAFF
TGCAGCGTTAGGAAGGACGGGGACACTGAAGCTTTCTTT
>TRBV4-1|.|.|TRBJ2-7
CASSQDLTGYEQYF
TGCGCCAGCAGCCAAGATCTAACCGGCTACGAGCAGTACTTC
>TRBV28|.|.|TRBJ1-5
CASSLSGSDQPQHF
TGTGCCAGCAGTTTATCAGGGTCCGATCAGCCCCAGCATTTT
>TRBV4-1|.|TRBD1|TRBJ1-6
CASSQDQRGQNSYNSPLHF
TGCGCCAGCAGCCAAGATCAAAGGGGGCAGAACTCCTATAATTCACCCCTCCACTTT
>TRBV14|.|.|TRBJ2-2
CASSQFQTGELFF
TGTGCCAGCAGCCAATTTCAGACCGGGGAGCTGTTTTTT
>TRBV10-3|.|.|TRBJ1-2
CAARTRNYGYTF
TGTGCCGCCCGGACAAGAAACTATGGCTACACCTTC
>TRBV30|.|.|TRBJ1-2
CACQDRTNYGYTF
TGTGCCTGCCAAGACCGGACTAACTATGGCTACACCTTC
>TRBV5-1|.|.|TRBJ2-1
CASSPQDSSYNEQFF
TGCGCCAGCAGCCCCCAGGACTCTAGCTACAATGAGCAGTTCTTC
>TRBV5-1|.|.|TRBJ2-7
CASSPGGSTWYEQYF
TGCGCCAGCAGCCCCGGCGGCTCTACCTGGTACGAGCAGTACTTC
>TRBV7-2|.|TRBD2|TRBJ2-4
CASSSRSGRAPKNIQYF
TGTGCCAGCAGCTCTCGGAGCGGGAGGGCCCCCAAAAACATTCAGTACTTC
>TRBV5-6|.|.|TRBJ2-3
CASSFALGSGGRDTQYF
TGTGCCAGCAGCTTTGCTCTAGGAAGCGGCGGAAGAGATACGCAGTATTTT
>TRBV10-3|.|TRBD2|TRBJ2-7
CAISGASSGRPPEQYF
TGTGCCATCAGTGGGGCGAGTAGCGGGAGGCCACCCGAGCAGTACTTC
>TRBV7-2|.|.|TRBJ2-3
CASSFKAATDTQYF
TGTGCCAGCAGCTTTAAAGCGGCCACAGATACGCAGTATTTT
>TRBV16|.|TRBD1|TRBJ1-5
CASSQSGTGVGPQHF
TGTGCCAGCAGCCAATCCGGGACAGGGGTAGGGCCCCAGCATTTT
>TRBV21-1|.|.|TRBJ1-5
CASSNPLSRDRGNQPQHF
TGTGCCAGCAGCAACCCACTGTCCCGGGACAGGGGAAATCAGCCCCAGCATTTT
>TRBV5-1|.|.|TRBJ2-1
CASSTTPSSYNEQFF
TGCGCCAGCAGCACTACACCGAGCTCCTACAATGAGCAGTTCTTC
>TRBV7-9|.|TRBD2|TRBJ2-1
CASSLYEREFVGNEQFF
TGTGCCAGCAGCTTATACGAGCGGGAGTTCGTGGGCAATGAGCAGTTCTTC
>TRBV2|.|.|TRBJ2-2
CASARTTANTGELFF
TGTGCCAGCGCGAGGACTACAGCGAACACCGGGGAGCTGTTTTTT
>TRBV5-4|.|TRBD2|TRBJ2-3
CASSLDLAGEDTQYF
TGTGCCAGCAGCTTGGATCTAGCGGGAGAAGATACGCAGTATTTT
>TRBV6-5|.|.|TRBJ2-2
CASRPDLLGTGELFF
TGTGCCAGCAGACCTGACCTTTTAGGCACCGGGGAGCTGTTTTTT
>TRBV19|.|TRBD1|TRBJ2-2
CASSRQGAGGELFF
TGTGCCAGTAGCAGACAGGGGGCAGGCGGGGAGCTGTTTTTT
>TRBV7-2|.|.|TRBJ2-3
CASSPTGTRASTDTQYF
TGTGCCAGCAGCCCTACGGGAACTAGGGCTAGCACAGATACGCAGTATTTT
>TRBV25-1|.|TRBD2|TRBJ2-7
CASSEMGGLAGLFYEQYF
TGTGCCAGCAGTGAAATGGGGGGGTTAGCGGGGCTCTTCTACGAGCAGTACTTC
>TRBV6-5|few|.|TRBJ2-7
CATRRGLSYEQYF
TGTGCCACCCGGAGGGGGTTATCCTACGAGCAGTACTTC
>TRBV5-1|.|.|TRBJ1-2
CASSDPGRRDGYTF
TGCGCCAGCAGCGACCCGGGACGGAGAGATGGCTACACCTTC
>TRBV19|.|TRBD1|TRBJ1-1
CASSADRGPNTEAFF
TGTGCCAGTAGTGCGGACAGGGGTCCAAACACTGAAGCTTTCTTT
>TRBV6-5|.|.|TRBJ1-4
CASSYTVNEKLFF
TGTGCCAGCAGTTACACGGTCAATGAAAAACTGTTTTTT
>TRBV18|.|TRBD1|TRBJ1-3
CASSLGQAIGNTIYF
TGTGCCAGCTCTCTCGGACAGGCCATCGGAAACACCATATATTTT
>TRBV7-2|.|TRBD1|TRBJ2-5
CASSLGTVLETQYF
TGTGCCAGCAGCCTAGGGACAGTTTTAGAGACCCAGTACTTC
>TRBV7-2|.|TRBD2|TRBJ2-7
CASSLQASGMSSYEQYF
TGTGCCAGCAGCTTACAGGCTAGCGGGATGAGCTCCTACGAGCAGTACTTC
>TRBV6-5|.|.|TRBJ2-1
CASSYSIRTNEQFF
TGTGCCAGCAGTTACTCAATACGTACCAATGAGCAGTTCTTC
>TRBV6-5|.|.|TRBJ1-2
CASSYSPDNYGYTF
TGTGCCAGCAGTTACTCTCCAGACAACTATGGCTACACCTTC
>TRBV6-5|.|.|TRBJ2-7
CASSYSGNSYEQYF
TGTGCCAGCAGTTACTCGGGGAACTCCTACGAGCAGTACTTC
>TRBV9|few|.|TRBJ1-4
CASSVADHLSEKLFF
TGTGCCAGCAGCGTAGCAGACCATCTTAGTGAAAAACTGTTTTTT
>TRBV6-5|.|TRBD2|TRBJ2-1
CASSYEGLAGYNEQFF
TGTGCCAGCAGTTACGAAGGACTAGCGGGCTACAATGAGCAGTTCTTC
>TRBV5-1|.|TRBD1|TRBJ2-7
CASSTTGDLSYEQYF
TGCGCCAGCAGCACTACAGGGGACCTCTCCTACGAGCAGTACTTC